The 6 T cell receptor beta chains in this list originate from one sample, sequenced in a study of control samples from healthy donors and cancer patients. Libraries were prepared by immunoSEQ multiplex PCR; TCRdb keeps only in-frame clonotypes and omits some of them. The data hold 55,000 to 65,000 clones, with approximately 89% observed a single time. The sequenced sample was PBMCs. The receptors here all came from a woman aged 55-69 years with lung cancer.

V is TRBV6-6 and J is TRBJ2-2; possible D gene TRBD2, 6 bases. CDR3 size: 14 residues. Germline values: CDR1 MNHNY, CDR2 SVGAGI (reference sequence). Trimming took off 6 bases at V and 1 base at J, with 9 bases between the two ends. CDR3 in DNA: TGTGCCAGCAGGCGGGGTATGAACACCGGGGAGCTGTTTTTT. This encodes CASRRGMNTGELFF.

CDR3 sequence (DNA): TGCGCCAGCAGCTTAGCAGGGAACCTGAACACTGAAGCTTTCTTT. Its protein product is CASSLAGNLNTEAFF. V is TRBV5-1 and J is TRBJ1-1; weak D call: TRBD1 (5 bases). Germline V CDR1 and CDR2: SGHRS, YFSETQ. The CDR3 is 15 amino acids. Trimming cost V 2 bases and J 0 bases, with 11 bases left between them. The complete variable domain, with remaining parts taken from reference TRBV5-1 and TRBJ1-1, reads KAGVTQTPRYLIKTRGQQVTLSCSPISGHRSVSWYQQTPGQGLQFLFEYFSETQRNKGNFPGRFSGRQFSNSRSEMNVSTLELGDSALYLCASSLAGNLNTEAFFGQGTRLTVV.

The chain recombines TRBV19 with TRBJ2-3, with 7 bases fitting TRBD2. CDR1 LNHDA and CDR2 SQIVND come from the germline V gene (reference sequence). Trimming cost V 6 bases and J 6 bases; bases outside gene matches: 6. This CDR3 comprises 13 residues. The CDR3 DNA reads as TGTGCCAGTAGGATCTCGGGAGGTGATACGCAGTATTTT. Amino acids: CASRISGGDTQYF.

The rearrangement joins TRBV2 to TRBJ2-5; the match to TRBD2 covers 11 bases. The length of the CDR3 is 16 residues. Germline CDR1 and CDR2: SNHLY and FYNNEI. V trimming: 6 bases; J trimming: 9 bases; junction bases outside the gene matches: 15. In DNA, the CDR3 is TGTGCCAGCAGCCCAACGAGGCTAGCGGGAGGTAGAGCCCAGTACTTC. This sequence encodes CASSPTRLAGGRAQYF.

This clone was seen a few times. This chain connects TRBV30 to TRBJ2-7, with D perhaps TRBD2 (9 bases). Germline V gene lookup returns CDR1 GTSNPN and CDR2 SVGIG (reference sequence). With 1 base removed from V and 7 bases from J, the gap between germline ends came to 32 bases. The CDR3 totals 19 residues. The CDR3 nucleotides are TGTGCCTGGAGTGCCCAACCGGGACAGGAGGGACTAGCTCCCAGGGAGCAGTACTTC. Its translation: CAWSAQPGQEGLAPREQYF.

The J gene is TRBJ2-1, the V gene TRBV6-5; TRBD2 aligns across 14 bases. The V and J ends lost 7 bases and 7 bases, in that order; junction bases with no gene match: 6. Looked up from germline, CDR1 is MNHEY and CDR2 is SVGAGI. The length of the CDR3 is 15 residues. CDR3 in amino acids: CASIGLAGGGNEQFF. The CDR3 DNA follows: TGTGCCAGCATCGGACTAGCGGGAGGAGGGAATGAGCAGTTCTTC.